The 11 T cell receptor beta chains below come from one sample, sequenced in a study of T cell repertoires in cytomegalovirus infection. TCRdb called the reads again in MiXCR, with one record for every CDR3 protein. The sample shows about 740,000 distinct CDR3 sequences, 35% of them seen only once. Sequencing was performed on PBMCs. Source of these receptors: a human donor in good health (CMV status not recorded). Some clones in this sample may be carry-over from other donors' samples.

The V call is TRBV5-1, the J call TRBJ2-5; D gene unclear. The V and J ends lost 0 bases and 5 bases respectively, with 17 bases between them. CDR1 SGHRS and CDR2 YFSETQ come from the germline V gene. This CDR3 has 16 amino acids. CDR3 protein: CASSLEGSSSSETQYF. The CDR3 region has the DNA TGCGCCAGCAGCTTGGAAGGCTCTAGTTCATCGGAGACCCAGTACTTC.

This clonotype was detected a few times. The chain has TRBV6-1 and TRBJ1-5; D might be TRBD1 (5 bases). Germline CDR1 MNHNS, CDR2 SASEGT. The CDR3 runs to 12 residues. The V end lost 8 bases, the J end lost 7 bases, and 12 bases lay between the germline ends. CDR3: CASYAWDQPQHF. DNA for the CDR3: TGTGCCAGCTATGCCTGGGACCAGCCCCAGCATTTT.

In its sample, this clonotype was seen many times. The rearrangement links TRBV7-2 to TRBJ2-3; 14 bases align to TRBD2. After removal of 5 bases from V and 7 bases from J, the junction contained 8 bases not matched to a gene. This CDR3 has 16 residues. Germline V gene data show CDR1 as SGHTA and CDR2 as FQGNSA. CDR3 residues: CASSRPGLAGENTQYF. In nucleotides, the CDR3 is TGTGCCAGCAGCCGACCGGGACTAGCGGGAGAAAATACGCAGTATTTT.

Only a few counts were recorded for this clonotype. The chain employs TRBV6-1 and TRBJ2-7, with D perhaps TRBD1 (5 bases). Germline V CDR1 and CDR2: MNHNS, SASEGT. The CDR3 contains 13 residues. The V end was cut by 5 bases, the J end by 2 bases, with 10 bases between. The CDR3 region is CASSSDRAYEQYF. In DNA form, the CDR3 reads TGTGCCAGCAGTTCCGACAGAGCCTACGAGCAGTACTTC.

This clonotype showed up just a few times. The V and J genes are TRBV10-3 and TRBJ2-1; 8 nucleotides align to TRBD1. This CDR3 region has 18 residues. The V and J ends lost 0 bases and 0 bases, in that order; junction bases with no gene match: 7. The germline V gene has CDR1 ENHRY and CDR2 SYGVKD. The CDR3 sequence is CAISESIDRGSSYNEQFF. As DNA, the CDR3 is TGTGCCATCAGTGAGTCGATAGACAGGGGAAGCTCCTACAATGAGCAGTTCTTC.

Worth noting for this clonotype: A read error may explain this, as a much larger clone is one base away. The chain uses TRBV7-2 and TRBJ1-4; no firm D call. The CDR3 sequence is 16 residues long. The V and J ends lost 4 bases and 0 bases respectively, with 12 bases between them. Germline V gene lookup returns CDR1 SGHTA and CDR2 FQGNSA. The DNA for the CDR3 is TGTGCCAGCAGCTCCCCGGACCGCACAACTAATGAAAAACTGTTTTTT. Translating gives CASSSPDRTTNEKLFF.

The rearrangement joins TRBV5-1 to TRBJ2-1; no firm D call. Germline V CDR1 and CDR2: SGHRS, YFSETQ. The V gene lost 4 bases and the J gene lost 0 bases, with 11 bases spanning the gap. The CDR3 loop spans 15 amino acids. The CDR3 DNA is TGCGCCAGCAGCACCTACAGTAGCTCCTACAATGAGCAGTTCTTC. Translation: CASSTYSSSYNEQFF. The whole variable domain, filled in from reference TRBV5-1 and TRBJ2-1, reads KAGVTQTPRYLIKTRGQQVTLSCSPISGHRSVSWYQQTPGQGLQFLFEYFSETQRNKGNFPGRFSGRQFSNSRSEMNVSTLELGDSALYLCASSTYSSSYNEQFFGPGTRLTVL.

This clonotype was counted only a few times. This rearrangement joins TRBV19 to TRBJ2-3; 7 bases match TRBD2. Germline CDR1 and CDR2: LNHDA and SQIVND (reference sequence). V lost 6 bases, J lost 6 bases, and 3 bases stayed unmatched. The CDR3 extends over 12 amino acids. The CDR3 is CASSGRLDTQYF. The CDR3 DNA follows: TGTGCCAGTAGCGGGAGGCTCGATACGCAGTATTTT.

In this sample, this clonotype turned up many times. CDR3 DNA sequence: TGTGCCAGCAGCCGACAAACAGAATCCTACGAGCAGTACTTC. Protein product: CASSRQTESYEQYF. The rearrangement joins TRBV7-2 to TRBJ2-7; D is uncertain. The germline V gene encodes CDR1 SGHTA and CDR2 FQGNSA. This CDR3 is built from 14 residues. Trimming cost V 5 bases and J 1 base, with 12 bases left between them.

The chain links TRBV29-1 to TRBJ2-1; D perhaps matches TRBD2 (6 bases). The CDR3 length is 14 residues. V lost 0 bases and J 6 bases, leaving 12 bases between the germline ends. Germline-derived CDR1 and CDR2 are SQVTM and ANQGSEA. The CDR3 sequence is CSVEDGTRFNEQFF. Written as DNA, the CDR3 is TGCAGCGTTGAAGACGGGACTCGGTTCAATGAGCAGTTCTTC.

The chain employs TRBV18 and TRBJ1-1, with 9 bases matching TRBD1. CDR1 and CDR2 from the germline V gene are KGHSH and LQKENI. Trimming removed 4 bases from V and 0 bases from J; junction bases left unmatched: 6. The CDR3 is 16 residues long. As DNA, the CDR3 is TGTGCCAGCTCACGTTACCGGGACAGGGTGAACACTGAAGCTTTCTTT. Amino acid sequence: CASSRYRDRVNTEAFF.